The 11 T cell receptor beta chains listed next were all sequenced from one sample in a study of shared clonotypes between healthy human individuals. The protocol was immunoSEQ multiplex PCR, while the TCRdb copy is restricted to in-frame clones and leaves out a portion. Altogether hundreds of thousands of clones are present, roughly 96% being singletons, with the ten largest covering roughly 0.1%. Naive CD8 cells, CD45RO-negative and positively selected for CCR7, excluded terminally differentiated effector memory CD45RA+ cells. The sequenced sample was naive CD8+ T cells sorted from blood. Every receptor here comes from a woman aged 25 to 39 in good health.

The J gene is TRBJ2-2, the V gene TRBV28; D gene uncertain. The V gene lost 1 base and the J gene lost 6 bases, with 15 bases spanning the gap. Germline V gene sequence: CDR1 MDHEN, CDR2 SYDVKM. The CDR3 runs to 16 residues. CDR3 loop: CASSLSGVGSAGELFF. DNA for the CDR3: TGTGCCAGCAGTTTATCGGGCGTAGGATCGGCCGGGGAGCTGTTTTTT.

V is TRBV6-5 and J is TRBJ2-1; D is unclear. The CDR3 is made up of 11 amino acids. CDR1 and CDR2 from the germline V gene are MNHEY and SVGAGI. Trimming took 5 bases from V and 7 from J, leaving 6 bases between them. In DNA form, the CDR3 reads TGTGCCAGCAGTACTACGAATGAGCAGTTCTTC. Protein sequence: CASSTTNEQFF.

This clone occurred once. The rearrangement joins TRBV27 to TRBJ2-7; unclear D gene. This CDR3 has 15 amino acids. The germline V and J ends were trimmed by 1 base and 2 bases, with 12 bases remaining between them. CDR1 and CDR2 from the germline V gene are MNHEY and SMNVEV (reference sequence). The CDR3, as DNA: TGTGCCAGCAGTTTATTGGGTTTTGCCCCCTACGAGCAGTACTTC. Residues: CASSLLGFAPYEQYF.

The CDR3 loop is CASSGRGYLNTEAFF. In nucleotides, the CDR3 is TGCGCCAGCAGCGGCAGAGGATATTTGAACACTGAAGCTTTCTTT. This chain joins TRBV5-1 and TRBJ1-1; D unresolved. Germline CDR1 reads SGHRS; CDR2 reads YFSETQ. This CDR3 is 15 amino acids long. Trimming left V 4 bases short and J 0 bases short, with 13 bases between.

This clone has a single count. The V gene is TRBV7-9, the J gene TRBJ2-1, with TRBD2 matching over 12 bases. Germline trimming cut 4 bases from V and 2 bases from J; bases unmatched to any gene: 3. The CDR3 spans 16 residues. CDR1 is SEHNR and CDR2 is FQNEAQ in the germline V gene (reference sequence). The DNA of the CDR3 is TGTGCCAGCAGCTCAACTAGCGGGAGGACCTACAATGAGCAGTTCTTC. Amino acid sequence: CASSSTSGRTYNEQFF.

This clone was seen once. The rearrangement uses TRBV9 and TRBJ2-6; no definite D call. The CDR3 is made up of 17 amino acids. V was trimmed by 2 bases and J by 0 bases, leaving 12 bases between them. CDR1 SGDLS and CDR2 YYNGEE come from the germline V gene. CDR3 amino acids: CASSVTHSSSGANVLTF. The CDR3 DNA is TGTGCCAGCAGCGTTACTCATTCGAGCTCTGGGGCCAACGTCCTGACTTTC.

The rearrangement links TRBV5-1 to TRBJ2-3, with D unresolved. This CDR3 spans 12 amino acids. Germline CDR1 and CDR2: SGHRS and YFSETQ. Trimming pared 0 bases from V and 8 bases from J, leaving 7 bases between. The CDR3 DNA sequence: TGCGCCAGCAGCTTGGCCCTGGGTACGCAGTATTTT. Translation gives CASSLALGTQYF.

The V and J genes are TRBV10-2 and TRBJ1-2; D is unresolved. Germline loops: CDR1 WSHSY, CDR2 SAAADI. The CDR3 consists of 13 residues. V was pared by 0 bases and J by 7 bases, with 9 bases between. The CDR3 is CASSESQMGGYTF. The CDR3 coding sequence is TGCGCCAGCAGTGAGTCTCAGATGGGTGGCTACACCTTC.

On this clone itself: Distinct nucleotide sequences in the sample also encode this CDR3. The J gene is TRBJ2-3, the V gene TRBV7-9, with unresolved D. The length of the CDR3 is 12 residues. Looked up from germline, CDR1 is SEHNR and CDR2 is FQNEAQ (reference sequence). Trimming removed 1 base at V and 4 bases at J, with 3 bases between. In DNA form, the CDR3 reads TGTGCCAGCAGCTTAGTATCAGATACGCAGTATTTT. Translated: CASSLVSDTQYF.

The rearrangement uses TRBV7-9 and TRBJ1-1; TRBD1 aligns across 8 bases. The CDR3 spans 15 residues. After removal of 5 bases from V and 6 bases from J, the junction contained 11 bases not matched to a gene. Germline assignment: CDR1 SEHNR and CDR2 FQNEAQ (reference sequence). CDR3: CASSQGDRTPPEAFF. The CDR3 DNA reads TGTGCCAGCAGCCAGGGGGACAGGACCCCCCCTGAAGCTTTCTTT.

This clone was observed a handful of times. The rearrangement joins TRBV7-6 to TRBJ2-1; D gene unclear. The CDR3 is made up of 9 amino acids. Per the germline V gene, CDR1 is SGHVS and CDR2 is FNYEAQ. Trimming stripped 10 bases from V and 9 bases from J, with 7 bases between. CDR3 in amino acids: CAKVGEQFF. For the CDR3, the DNA is TGTGCCAAGGTCGGTGAGCAGTTCTTC.